Listed below are T cell receptor beta chains from one sample, sequenced in a study of shared clonotypes between healthy human individuals. Profiled with immunoSEQ multiplex PCR; TCRdb holds only in-frame clones, not every one. The sample has 1.6 million or so clones, 96% seen once. The source material was naive CD4+ T cells sorted from blood. Receptors were obtained from a man under 40 in good health. Each CDR3 is given with its conserved first and last residue. D genes are given only for firm matches.

>NA|TRBV5-1|TRBJ2-5
CASSLEGETQYF
>NA|TRBV5-1|TRBJ2-2
CASSERTAGYNTGELFF
>NA|TRBV27|TRBJ2-4
CASSPAGAKNIQYF
>NA|TRBV4-3|TRBJ1-2
CASSQDRANYGYTF
>NA|TRBV6-6|TRBJ2-7
CASSTRLQQYF
>TRBD1|TRBV28|TRBJ1-5
CASSLDRENQPQHF
>TRBD1|TRBV7-2|TRBJ2-7
CASSFGTGGYEQYF
>TRBD2|TRBV2|TRBJ2-3
CASSGGRVGTDTQYF
>NA|TRBV5-5|TRBJ2-5
CASTLGVNAETQYF
>NA|TRBV29-1|TRBJ1-2
CSVEVIQGTYTF
>NA|TRBV20-1|TRBJ1-2
CSASGSGYTF
>NA|TRBV5-6|TRBJ2-2
CASSTATRGTGELFF
>TRBD1|TRBV2|TRBJ2-3
CASFPRQRGQSADTQYF
>TRBD1|TRBV19|TRBJ2-7
CASSITGGNEQYF
>NA|TRBV25-1|TRBJ2-3
CASSGGTLVTDTQYF
>NA|TRBV9|TRBJ2-2
CASSAQGALTGELFF
>NA|TRBV7-9|TRBJ2-7
CASSDIYEQYF
>NA|TRBV28|TRBJ1-1
CATGGVTEAFF
>NA|TRBV5-1|TRBJ2-1
CASSRDWDESYNEQFF
>NA|TRBV10-2|TRBJ2-7
CASSDRSPFYEQYF